A single sample gave rise to the 24 T cell receptor beta chains below, sequenced in a study of blood T cell repertoires in COVID-19. Using immunoSEQ multiplex PCR, the repertoire was profiled, and TCRdb retains in-frame clones only, with some absent. The data contain about 50,000 clones, 82% of them singletons. Material for sequencing was peripheral blood. The receptors shown here come from a woman aged 55 to 70 with acute or convalescent COVID-19.

The rearrangement links TRBV18 to TRBJ1-5; tentative D call: TRBD1 (5 bases). The ends were cut back, 1 base at V and 2 bases at J, with 12 bases in the middle. The CDR3 is made up of 16 amino acids. Germline CDR1 KGHSH, CDR2 LQKENI. The CDR3 sequence is CASSPQGSGGNQPQHF. The DNA of the CDR3 is TGTGCCAGCTCACCACAGGGGTCGGGCGGCAATCAGCCCCAGCATTTT.

This chain uses TRBV19 with TRBJ2-1, with 7 bases that match TRBD2. The CDR3 is 15 amino acids. Germline CDR1 and CDR2: LNHDA and SQIVND (reference sequence). The junction had 12 bases not matched to a gene; V was cut back by 10 bases and J by 3 bases. CDR3 amino acids: CATAGVGSGYNEQFF. The DNA for the CDR3 is TGTGCCACGGCGGGGGTCGGAAGCGGCTACAATGAGCAGTTCTTC.

This chain joins TRBV3-1 (or the pseudogene TRBV3-2) and TRBJ2-5; 7 bases agree with TRBD2. Losses at the gene ends were 2 bases for V and 4 bases for J; bases not matched to a gene: 7. The CDR3 is made up of 15 amino acids. The V gene's germline CDR1 is LGHDT and CDR2 YNNKEL (reference sequence). The CDR3 spells CASSQRGGRGETQYF. CDR3 DNA sequence: TGTGCCAGCAGCCAAAGGGGAGGGAGAGGAGAGACCCAGTACTTC.

Details on this clone: An end of the junction differs from the germline gene, which may be a read error. V and J are TRBV9 and TRBJ2-3; 11 bases agree with TRBD2. CDR1 and CDR2 (germline): SGDLS, YYNGEE. This CDR3 contains 16 residues. CDR3 sequence (DNA): TGTGCCAGCAGTGTATCCGGGACTAGCGGCACAAATACGCAGTATTTT. Protein sequence: CASSVSGTSGTNTQYF.

This chain uses TRBV2 with TRBJ2-7; D is ambiguous. V dropped 6 bases and J dropped 5 bases, with 11 bases sitting between them. Germline lookup yields CDR1 SNHLY and CDR2 FYNNEI. CDR3 size: 12 residues. In DNA, the CDR3 is TGTGCCAGCAGCGTTTCGGTACACGAGCAGTACTTC. Protein product: CASSVSVHEQYF.

The chain couples TRBV19 to TRBJ1-6; a possible D gene is TRBD1 (5 bases). V was trimmed by 9 bases and J by 10 bases, leaving 16 bases between them. CDR1 is LNHDA, CDR2 SQIVND, per germline (reference sequence). The CDR3 extends over 13 amino acids. The CDR3 DNA reads as TGTGCCAGCAGGGAAAGGTTCAGCTCACCCCTCCACTTT. Encoded protein: CASRERFSSPLHF. Looking up the rest from reference TRBV19 and TRBJ1-6 gives the full variable domain: DGGITQSPKYLFRKEGQNVTLSCEQNLNHDAMYWYRQDPGQGLRLIYYSQIVNDFQKGDIAEGYSVSREKKESFPLTVTSAQKNPTAFYLCASRERFSSPLHFGNGTRLTVT.

This rearrangement joins TRBV7-9 to TRBJ1-1; the match to TRBD1 covers 7 bases. The CDR3 sequence is 15 residues long. The junction had 7 bases not matched to a gene; V was cut back by 5 bases and J by 1 base. Germline V gives CDR1 SEHNR, CDR2 FQNEAQ (reference sequence). CDR3 coding DNA: TGTGCCAGCAGCACAGATAGGGGGCGGAACACTGAAGCTTTCTTT. Its protein is CASSTDRGRNTEAFF.

DNA of the CDR3: TGTGCCAGCAGTTTACCTGGGGCAATTAGCGAGCAGTACTTC. It codes for CASSLPGAISEQYF. The V gene is TRBV28, the J gene TRBJ2-7; weak D call: TRBD1 (5 bases). CDR1 and CDR2 (germline): MDHEN, SYDVKM. V was shortened by 2 bases and J by 6 bases, with 14 bases between the two germline ends. This CDR3 comprises 14 residues.

The DNA of the CDR3 is TGTGCCTGGAGGGAAGGGACAGCTGGAAACACCATATATTTT. It codes for CAWREGTAGNTIYF. The J gene is TRBJ1-3, the V gene TRBV30, with 7 bases aligning to TRBD1. J gave up 2 bases and V 3 bases, and 4 bases lay outside the gene matches. Germline values: CDR1 GTSNPN, CDR2 SVGIG (reference sequence). The CDR3 loop spans 14 amino acids.

This chain links TRBV5-4 with TRBJ2-5; 7 nucleotides line up with TRBD1. The V gene's germline CDR1 is SGHNT and CDR2 YYREEE (reference sequence). The CDR3 runs to 15 residues. V lost 6 bases, J lost 4 bases, and 12 bases stayed unmatched. CDR3 region: CASNDYRGRGETQYF. The DNA of the CDR3 is TGTGCCAGCAACGATTACAGGGGACGGGGAGAGACCCAGTACTTC.

The chain carries TRBV10-3 and TRBJ2-7; TRBD2 matches at 8 bases. Germline assignment: CDR1 ENHRY and CDR2 SYGVKD. After removal of 7 bases from V and 5 bases from J, the junction contained 7 bases not matched to a gene. This CDR3 region has 13 residues. As DNA, the CDR3 is TGTGCCATCAAACGGGAGGGCAACAACGAGCAGTACTTC. Protein sequence: CAIKREGNNEQYF.

The V gene is TRBV5-4, the J gene TRBJ2-1, with D maybe TRBD1 (6 bases). The germline V gene encodes CDR1 SGHNT and CDR2 YYREEE (reference sequence). The CDR3 is 16 amino acids. V lost 4 bases to trimming and J lost 7 bases, with 21 bases between them. CDR3 sequence reads: CASSPANHRVGNEQFF. For the CDR3, the DNA is TGTGCCAGCAGCCCTGCTAACCACAGGGTAGGGAATGAGCAGTTCTTC.

J is TRBJ2-7 and V is TRBV18; 10 positions match TRBD1. The J segment lost 0 bases and the V segment lost 3 bases, leaving 5 bases of the junction unmatched. The CDR3 loop spans 16 amino acids. CDR1 is KGHSH, CDR2 LQKENI, per germline. CDR3 bases: TGTGCCAGCTCACCGACAGGGGGCAGGTCCTCCTACGAGCAGTACTTC. Translating it yields CASSPTGGRSSYEQYF.

This clone has a handful of counts. The rearrangement links TRBV28 to TRBJ1-3; unclear D gene. This CDR3 region has 14 residues. CDR1 and CDR2 from the germline V gene are MDHEN and SYDVKM. The V end lost 2 bases, the J end lost 8 bases, and 13 bases lay between the germline ends. The CDR3: CASSLRVRVDTIYF. In DNA form, the CDR3 reads TGTGCCAGCAGTTTAAGGGTGAGGGTGGACACCATATATTTT.

The chain's CDR3 is CASSSTGHGYTF. The DNA of the CDR3 is TGTGCCAGCAGTTCGACAGGGCATGGCTACACCTTC. V and J are TRBV12-3 or TRBV12-4 and TRBJ1-2, with 7 bases aligning to TRBD1. This CDR3 is built from 12 residues. V trimming: 4 bases; J trimming: 6 bases; junction bases outside the gene matches: 2.

The chain links TRBV14 to TRBJ2-2; 7 bases fit TRBD1. V lost 1 base, J lost 4 bases, and 12 bases stayed unmatched. Looked up from germline, CDR1 is SGHDN and CDR2 is FVKESK. The CDR3 runs to 18 residues. The CDR3 region is CASSQARWTGLSTGELFF. The DNA of the CDR3 is TGTGCCAGCAGCCAAGCCCGCTGGACAGGCCTGAGCACCGGGGAGCTGTTTTTT.

V usage is TRBV19 and J usage is TRBJ2-1; the D is unclear. Germline-derived CDR1 and CDR2 are LNHDA and SQIVND (reference sequence). The CDR3 runs 12 residues. Trimming cost V 8 bases and J 3 bases, with 8 bases left between them. CDR3 coding DNA: TGTGCCAGTTCCAGGCTCTACAATGAGCAGTTCTTC. It codes for CASSRLYNEQFF.

The chain carries TRBV6-5 and TRBJ2-2; D ambiguous. Trimming left V 4 bases short and J 0 bases short, with 6 bases between. The CDR3 totals 14 residues. Germline CDR1 reads MNHEY; CDR2 reads SVGAGI. The CDR3, as DNA: TGTGCCAGCAGTTCCACAGCGAACACCGGGGAGCTGTTTTTT. This translates into CASSSTANTGELFF.

The rearrangement links TRBV6-5 to TRBJ2-1; D gene ambiguous. V was cut by 0 bases and J by 2 bases, with 8 bases left in between. Germline lookup yields CDR1 MNHEY and CDR2 SVGAGI. This CDR3 region has 15 residues. CDR3 loop: CASSYSVRAYNEQFF. The CDR3 DNA reads as TGTGCCAGCAGTTACTCGGTTCGGGCCTACAATGAGCAGTTCTTC.

This clone was recorded a few times. The chain carries TRBV9 and TRBJ2-7; perhaps TRBD2 as D (5 bases). The CDR3 sequence is 15 residues long. CDR1 and CDR2 (germline): SGDLS, YYNGEE. V lost 0 bases, J lost 0 bases, and 10 bases lay in between. This CDR3 is CASSVAGVGSYEQYF. As DNA, the CDR3 is TGTGCCAGCAGCGTAGCCGGGGTGGGCTCCTACGAGCAGTACTTC.

The V call is TRBV5-1, the J call TRBJ2-1; 8 bases agree with TRBD1. After removal of 5 bases from V and 3 bases from J, the junction contained 7 bases not matched to a gene. The CDR3 sequence is 15 residues long. Germline V gene data show CDR1 as SGHRS and CDR2 as YFSETQ. The chain's CDR3 is CASSSDRAVYNEQFF. The CDR3, as DNA: TGCGCCAGCAGTTCGGACAGGGCGGTCTACAATGAGCAGTTCTTC.

The V call is TRBV5-4, the J call TRBJ1-2, with a tentative D call TRBD1 (5 bases). Germline CDR1 and CDR2: SGHNT and YYREEE (reference sequence). The V and J ends lost 4 bases and 7 bases respectively, with 14 bases between them. This CDR3 is 13 amino acids long. The CDR3 is CASSTAGRVGYTF. DNA for the CDR3: TGTGCCAGCAGCACTGCAGGGAGGGTTGGCTACACCTTC.

The gene calls are TRBV5-1 and TRBJ2-3; unclear D gene. CDR1 is SGHRS, CDR2 YFSETQ, per germline. The CDR3 has 15 residues. Trimming removed 1 base at V and 1 base at J, with 10 bases between. The CDR3 nucleotides read TGCGCCAGCAGCTTGAACCTTCGGGGCACAGATACGCAGTATTTT. Protein sequence: CASSLNLRGTDTQYF. Looking up the rest from reference TRBV5-1 and TRBJ2-3 gives the full variable domain: KAGVTQTPRYLIKTRGQQVTLSCSPISGHRSVSWYQQTPGQGLQFLFEYFSETQRNKGNFPGRFSGRQFSNSRSEMNVSTLELGDSALYLCASSLNLRGTDTQYFGPGTRLTVL.

This rearrangement joins TRBV20-1 to TRBJ2-1, with TRBD1 as a possible D gene (6 bases). V shed 3 bases and J shed 7 bases, with 13 bases lying between them. This CDR3 spans 13 amino acids. Germline values: CDR1 DFQATT, CDR2 SNEGSKA (reference sequence). DNA of the CDR3: TGCAGTGCTAGTTTACACAGGGTGAATGAGCAGTTCTTC. Protein product: CSASLHRVNEQFF.